Many counts were recorded for the clone carrying this T cell receptor (beta chain). Its antigen is not identified. This record belongs to a study of CD8 T cells in ankylosing spondylitis. Study-wide results and caveats: Clones tied to disease were said to be significantly enriched in matched ankylosing spondylitis synovial fluid. What appeared characteristic of ankylosing spondylitis blood was a TCR beta motif of 7 or 8 highly homologous variants.

The junction had 8 bases not matched to a gene; V was cut back by 6 bases and J by 1 base. Germline lookup yields CDR1 MGHRA and CDR2 YSYEKL. The CDR3 sequence is 15 residues long. TCRdb reprocessed the 5' RACE reads with MiXCR, giving one entry per CDR3 protein. The sample yields about 330,000 distinct CDR3 sequences, roughly 8% seen once. Sequencing used blood, either unsorted or a sorted T cell fraction (not recorded which). The sequence came from a male donor with ankylosing spondylitis. The chain is built from TRBV4-1 and TRBJ2-7, with 8 bases aligning to TRBD2. The CDR3 DNA follows: TGCGCCAGCAGGATTACTAGCGGAACTTCCTACGAGCAGTACTTC. Protein sequence: CASRITSGTSYEQYF.